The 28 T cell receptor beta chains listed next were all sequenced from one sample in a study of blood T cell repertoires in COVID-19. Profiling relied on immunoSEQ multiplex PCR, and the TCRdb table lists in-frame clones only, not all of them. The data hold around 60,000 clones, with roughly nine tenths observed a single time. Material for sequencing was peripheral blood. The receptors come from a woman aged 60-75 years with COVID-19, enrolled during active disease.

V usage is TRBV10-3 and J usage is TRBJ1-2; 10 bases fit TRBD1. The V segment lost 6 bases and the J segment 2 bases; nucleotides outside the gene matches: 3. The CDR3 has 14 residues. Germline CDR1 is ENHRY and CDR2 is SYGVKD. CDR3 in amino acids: CAISRQGANYGYTF. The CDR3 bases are TGTGCCATCAGCAGACAGGGGGCCAACTATGGCTACACCTTC.

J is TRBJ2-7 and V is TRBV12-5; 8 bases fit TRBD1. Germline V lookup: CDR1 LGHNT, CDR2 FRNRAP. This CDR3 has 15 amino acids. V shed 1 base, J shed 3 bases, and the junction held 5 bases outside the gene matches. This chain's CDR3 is CASGLDRQGIYEQYF. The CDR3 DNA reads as TGTGCTAGTGGTTTGGACAGACAGGGGATCTACGAGCAGTACTTC.

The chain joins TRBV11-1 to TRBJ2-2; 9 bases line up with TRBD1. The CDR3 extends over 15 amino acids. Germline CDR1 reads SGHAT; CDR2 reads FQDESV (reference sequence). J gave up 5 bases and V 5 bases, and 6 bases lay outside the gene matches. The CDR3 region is CASSITTGGTGELFF. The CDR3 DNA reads TGTGCCAGCAGCATCACGACAGGGGGAACCGGGGAGCTGTTTTTT.

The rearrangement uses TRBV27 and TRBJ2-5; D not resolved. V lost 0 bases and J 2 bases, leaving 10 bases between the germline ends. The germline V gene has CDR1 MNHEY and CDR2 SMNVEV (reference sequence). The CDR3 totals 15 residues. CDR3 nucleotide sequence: TGTGCCAGCAGTTTATCCCCCAGGATGCAAGAGACCCAGTACTTC. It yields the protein CASSLSPRMQETQYF.

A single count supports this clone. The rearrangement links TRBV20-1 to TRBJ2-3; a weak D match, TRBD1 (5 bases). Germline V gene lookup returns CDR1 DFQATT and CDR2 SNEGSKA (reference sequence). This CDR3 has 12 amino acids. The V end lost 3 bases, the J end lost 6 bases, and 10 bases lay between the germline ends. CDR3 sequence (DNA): TGCAGTGCTAGTGGGGCCGGTGATACGCAGTATTTT. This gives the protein CSASGAGDTQYF.

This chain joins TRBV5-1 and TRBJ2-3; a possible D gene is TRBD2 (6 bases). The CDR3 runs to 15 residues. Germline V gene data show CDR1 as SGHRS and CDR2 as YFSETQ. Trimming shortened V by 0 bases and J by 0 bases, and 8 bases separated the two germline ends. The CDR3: CASSLGGTSTDTQYF. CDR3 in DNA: TGCGCCAGCAGCTTGGGCGGGACTAGCACAGATACGCAGTATTTT.

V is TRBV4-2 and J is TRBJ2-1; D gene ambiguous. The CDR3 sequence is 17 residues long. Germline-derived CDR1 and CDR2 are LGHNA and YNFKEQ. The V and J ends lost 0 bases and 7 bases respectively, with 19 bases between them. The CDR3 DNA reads TGTGCCAGCAGCCAAGAGCCGCGCTCCAGCGCTTGGAATGAGCAGTTCTTC. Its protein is CASSQEPRSSAWNEQFF.

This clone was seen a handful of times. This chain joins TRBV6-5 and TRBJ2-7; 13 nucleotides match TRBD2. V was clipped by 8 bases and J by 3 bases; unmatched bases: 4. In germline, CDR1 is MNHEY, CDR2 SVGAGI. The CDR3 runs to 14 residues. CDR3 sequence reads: CASGLAGVYYEQYF. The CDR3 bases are TGTGCCAGCGGACTAGCGGGAGTCTACTACGAGCAGTACTTC.

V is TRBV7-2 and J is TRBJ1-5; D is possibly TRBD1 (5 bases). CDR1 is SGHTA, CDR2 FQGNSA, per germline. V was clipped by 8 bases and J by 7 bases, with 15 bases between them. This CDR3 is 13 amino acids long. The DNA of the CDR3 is TGTGCCAGCGGAACTCAGGGAGGGCAGCCCCAGCATTTT. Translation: CASGTQGGQPQHF.

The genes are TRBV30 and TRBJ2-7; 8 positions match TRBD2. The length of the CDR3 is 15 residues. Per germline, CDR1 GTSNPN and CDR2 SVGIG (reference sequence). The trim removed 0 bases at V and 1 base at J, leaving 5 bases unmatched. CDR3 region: CAWSVRGGGSYEQYF. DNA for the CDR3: TGTGCCTGGAGTGTACGGGGGGGCGGATCCTACGAGCAGTACTTC.

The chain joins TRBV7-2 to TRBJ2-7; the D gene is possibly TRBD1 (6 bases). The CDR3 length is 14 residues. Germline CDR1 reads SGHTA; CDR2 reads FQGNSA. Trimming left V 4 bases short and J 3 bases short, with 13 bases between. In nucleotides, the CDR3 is TGTGCCAGCAGCTCGATGGGACACATCTACGAGCAGTACTTC. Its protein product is CASSSMGHIYEQYF.

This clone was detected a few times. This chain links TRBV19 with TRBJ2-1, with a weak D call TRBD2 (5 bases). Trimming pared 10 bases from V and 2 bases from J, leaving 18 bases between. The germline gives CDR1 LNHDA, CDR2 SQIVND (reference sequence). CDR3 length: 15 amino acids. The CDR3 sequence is CATSFGLITYNEQFF. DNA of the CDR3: TGTGCCACCTCGTTTGGACTGATCACCTACAATGAGCAGTTCTTC. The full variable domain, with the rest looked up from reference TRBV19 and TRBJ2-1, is DGGITQSPKYLFRKEGQNVTLSCEQNLNHDAMYWYRQDPGQGLRLIYYSQIVNDFQKGDIAEGYSVSREKKESFPLTVTSAQKNPTAFYLCATSFGLITYNEQFFGPGTRLTVL.

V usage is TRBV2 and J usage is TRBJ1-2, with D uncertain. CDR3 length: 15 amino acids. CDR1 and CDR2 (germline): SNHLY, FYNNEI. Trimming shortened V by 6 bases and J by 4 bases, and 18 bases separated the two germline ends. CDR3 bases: TGTGCCAGCAGCGTTGGAAAACTCGGGAGCTATGGCTACACCTTC. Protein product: CASSVGKLGSYGYTF.

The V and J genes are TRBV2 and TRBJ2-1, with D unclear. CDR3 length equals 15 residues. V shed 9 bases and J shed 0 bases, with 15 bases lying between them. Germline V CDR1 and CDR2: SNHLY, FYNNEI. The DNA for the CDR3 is TGTGCCAGTCTGACCGCGGAGCCCTCCTACAATGAGCAGTTCTTC. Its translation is CASLTAEPSYNEQFF.

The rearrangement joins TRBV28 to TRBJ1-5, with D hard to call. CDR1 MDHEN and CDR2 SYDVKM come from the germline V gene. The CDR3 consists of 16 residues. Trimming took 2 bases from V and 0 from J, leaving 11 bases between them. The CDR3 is CASSLHTGASNQPQHF. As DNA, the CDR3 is TGTGCCAGCAGTTTACACACGGGAGCTAGCAATCAGCCCCAGCATTTT. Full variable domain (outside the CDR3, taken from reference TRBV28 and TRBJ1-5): DVKVTQSSRYLVKRTGEKVFLECVQDMDHENMFWYRQDPGLGLRLIYFSYDVKMKEKGDIPEGYSVSREKKERFSLILESASTNQTSMYLCASSLHTGASNQPQHFGDGTRLSIL.

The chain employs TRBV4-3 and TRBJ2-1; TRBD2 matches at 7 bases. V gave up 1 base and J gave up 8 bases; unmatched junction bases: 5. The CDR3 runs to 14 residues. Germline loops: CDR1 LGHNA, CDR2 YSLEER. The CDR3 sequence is CASSQGLADHEQFF. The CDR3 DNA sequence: TGCGCCAGCAGCCAAGGTCTAGCGGATCATGAGCAGTTCTTC.

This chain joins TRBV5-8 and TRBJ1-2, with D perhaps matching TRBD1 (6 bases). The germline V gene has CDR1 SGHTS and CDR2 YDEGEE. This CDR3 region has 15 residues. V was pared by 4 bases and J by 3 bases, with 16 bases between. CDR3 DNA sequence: TGTGCCAGCAGCCCTCAAGGGGGTTTAGACTATGGCTACACCTTC. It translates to CASSPQGGLDYGYTF. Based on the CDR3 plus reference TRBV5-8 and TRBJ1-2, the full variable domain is EAGVTQSPTHLIKTRGQQATLRCSPISGHTSVYWYQQALGLGLQFLLWYDEGEERNRGNFPPRFSGRQFPNYSSELNVNALELEDSALYLCASSPQGGLDYGYTFGSGTRLTVV.

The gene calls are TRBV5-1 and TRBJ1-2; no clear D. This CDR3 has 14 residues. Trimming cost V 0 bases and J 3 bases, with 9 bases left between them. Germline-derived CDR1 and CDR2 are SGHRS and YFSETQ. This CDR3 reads CASSLVGGDYGYTF. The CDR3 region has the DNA TGCGCCAGCAGCTTGGTCGGCGGGGACTATGGCTACACCTTC. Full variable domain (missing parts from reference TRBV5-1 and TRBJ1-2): KAGVTQTPRYLIKTRGQQVTLSCSPISGHRSVSWYQQTPGQGLQFLFEYFSETQRNKGNFPGRFSGRQFSNSRSEMNVSTLELGDSALYLCASSLVGGDYGYTFGSGTRLTVV.

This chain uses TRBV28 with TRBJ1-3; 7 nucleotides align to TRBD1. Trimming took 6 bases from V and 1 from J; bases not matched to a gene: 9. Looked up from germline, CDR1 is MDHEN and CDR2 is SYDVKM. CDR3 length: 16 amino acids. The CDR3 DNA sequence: TGTGCCAGCAGACTGAGGGACAGAGTATCTGGAAACACCATATATTTT. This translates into CASRLRDRVSGNTIYF.

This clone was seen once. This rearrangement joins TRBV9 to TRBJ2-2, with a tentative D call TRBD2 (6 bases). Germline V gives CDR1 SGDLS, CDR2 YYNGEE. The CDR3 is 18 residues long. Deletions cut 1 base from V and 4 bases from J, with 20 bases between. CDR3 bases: TGTGCCAGCAGCGTAAGCCCTAGCCACATGGGGGGCACCGGGGAGCTGTTTTTT. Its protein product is CASSVSPSHMGGTGELFF.

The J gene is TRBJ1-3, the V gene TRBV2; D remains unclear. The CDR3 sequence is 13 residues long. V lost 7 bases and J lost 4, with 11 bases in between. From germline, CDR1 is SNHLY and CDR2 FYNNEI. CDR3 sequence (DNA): TGTGCCAGCAATCTAAGAATAGGAAACACCATATATTTT. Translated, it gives CASNLRIGNTIYF. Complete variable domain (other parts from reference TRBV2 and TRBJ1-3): EPEVTQTPSHQVTQMGQEVILRCVPISNHLYFYWYRQILGQKVEFLVSFYNNEISEKSEIFDDQFSVERPDGSNFTLKIRSTKLEDSAMYFCASNLRIGNTIYFGEGSWLTVV.

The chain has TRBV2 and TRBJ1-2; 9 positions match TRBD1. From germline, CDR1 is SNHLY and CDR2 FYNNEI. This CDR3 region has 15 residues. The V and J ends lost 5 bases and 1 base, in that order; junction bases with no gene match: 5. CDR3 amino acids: CASSTGTGYNYGYTF. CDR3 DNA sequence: TGTGCCAGCAGTACGGGGACAGGGTATAACTATGGCTACACCTTC.

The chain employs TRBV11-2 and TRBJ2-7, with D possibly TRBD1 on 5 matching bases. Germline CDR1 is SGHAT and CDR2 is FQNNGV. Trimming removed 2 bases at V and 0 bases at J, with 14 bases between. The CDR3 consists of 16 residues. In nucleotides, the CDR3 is TGTGCCAGCAGCTTAATTGCGGACACCTTCTCCTACGAGCAGTACTTC. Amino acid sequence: CASSLIADTFSYEQYF.

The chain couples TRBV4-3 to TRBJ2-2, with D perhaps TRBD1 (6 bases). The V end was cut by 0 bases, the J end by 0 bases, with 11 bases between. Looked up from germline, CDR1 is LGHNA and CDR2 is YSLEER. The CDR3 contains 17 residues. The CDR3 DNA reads TGCGCCAGCAGCCAAGACCCCGGGACATCGAACACCGGGGAGCTGTTTTTT. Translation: CASSQDPGTSNTGELFF.

The CDR3 region has the DNA TGTGCCAGCAGTTTGCGGCGGGGCTATGGCTACACCTTC. Translation: CASSLRRGYGYTF. This chain uses TRBV6-2 or TRBV6-3 with TRBJ1-2, with D unresolved. The CDR3 totals 13 residues. Trimming left V 4 bases short and J 4 bases short, with 10 bases between. Looked up from germline, CDR1 is MNHEY and CDR2 is SVGEGT.

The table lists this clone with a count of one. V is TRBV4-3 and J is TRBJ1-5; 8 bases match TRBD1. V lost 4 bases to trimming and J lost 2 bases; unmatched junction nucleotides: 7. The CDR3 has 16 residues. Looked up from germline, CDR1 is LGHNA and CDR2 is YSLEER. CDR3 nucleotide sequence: TGCGCCAGCAGCCTCGGACAGGGTTTGGGCAATCAGCCCCAGCATTTT. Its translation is CASSLGQGLGNQPQHF.

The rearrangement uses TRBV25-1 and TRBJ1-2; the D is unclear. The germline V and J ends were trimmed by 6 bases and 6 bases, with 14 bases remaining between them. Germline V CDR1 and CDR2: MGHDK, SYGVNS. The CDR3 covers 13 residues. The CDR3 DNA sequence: TGTGCCAGCAGGCAGGCCGGTGCTGATGGCTACACCTTC. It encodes CASRQAGADGYTF.

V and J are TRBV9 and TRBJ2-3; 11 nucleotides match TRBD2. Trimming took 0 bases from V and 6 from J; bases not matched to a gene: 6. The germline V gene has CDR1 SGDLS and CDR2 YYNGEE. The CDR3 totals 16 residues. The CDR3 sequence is CASSVALAGGGDTQYF. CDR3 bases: TGTGCCAGCAGCGTAGCGTTAGCGGGAGGGGGGGATACGCAGTATTTT.